This T cell receptor beta chain was recorded in a study of T cells in Graves' hyperthyroidism and ophthalmopathy. Uncontrolled infection, other autoimmune disease, pregnancy or lactation led to exclusion. From roughly 10 ml of fresh peripheral blood, PBMCs were isolated. V was pared by 2 bases and J by 6 bases, with 8 bases of the junction left unmatched. This CDR3 is 16 amino acids long. Amplification of TCR beta CDR3 regions was performed using RNA transcripts as template. Using the HTBI primer set, a first-round RT-PCR was run on the TCR CDR3. Via MiXCR, TCRdb re-called the multiplex PCR reads, giving one row per CDR3 protein. This sample has around 560,000 distinct CDR3 sequences, with 16% found just once. This clonotype was observed a single time. The antigen remains unidentified. With a much larger clone just one base away, this may be a read error. Overall study results and limits: Most thyroid clonotypes expanded above 0.001 appeared in blood too.

The sequence was collected from a woman aged 18-29 years with Graves' hyperthyroidism. The J gene is TRBJ2-7, the V gene TRBV12-3 or TRBV12-4; the match to TRBD2 covers 12 bases. Sequences were obtained from blood. CDR3 protein: CASSLRLAGVSGEQYF. DNA for the CDR3: TGTGCCAGCAGTTTAAGACTAGCGGGAGTATCAGGCGAGCAGTACTTC.